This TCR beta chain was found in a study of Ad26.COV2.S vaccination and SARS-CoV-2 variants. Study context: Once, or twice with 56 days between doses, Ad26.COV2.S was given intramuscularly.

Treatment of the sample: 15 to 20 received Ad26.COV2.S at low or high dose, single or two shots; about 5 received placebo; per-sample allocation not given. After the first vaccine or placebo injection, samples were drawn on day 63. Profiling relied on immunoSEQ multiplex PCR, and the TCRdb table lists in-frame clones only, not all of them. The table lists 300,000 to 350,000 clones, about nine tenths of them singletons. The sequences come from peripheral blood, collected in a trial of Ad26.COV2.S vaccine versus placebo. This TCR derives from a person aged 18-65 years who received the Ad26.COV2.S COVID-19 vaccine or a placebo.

The CDR3 spells CASSEFSAGGSTPYEQYV. In DNA form, the CDR3 reads TGTGCCAGCAGTGAATTTAGCGCGGGAGGGTCAACCCCCTACGAGCAGTACGTC. This chain uses TRBV2 with TRBJ2-7, with 9 bases fitting TRBD2. With 2 bases clipped from V and 2 bases from J, the junction kept 13 bases outside the gene matches. The CDR3 runs 18 residues. CDR1 is SNHLY and CDR2 is FYNNEI in the germline V gene.